The entry below describes one T cell receptor (beta chain). Its binding antigen is unknown. No base qualities exist here, and no much larger clone lies one base off it. This entry belongs to a study of T cell responses to AZD1222 COVID-19 vaccine (dated by TCRdb to the early 2020s). For the wider study: Because spike-specific TCR depth and breadth did not differ between the two schedules, AZD1222 recipients who got a second dose at roughly 4 weeks were pooled with those who got a second dose at roughly 12 weeks. Enrollment into the trials was organized by age into subgroups of 18-55, 56-69 and 70-plus years, and those subgroups contained roughly 150, 30 and 60 TCR-sequenced participants, respectively. A total of 240 or so trial participants underwent TCR sequencing, of whom around 210 had received two doses of AZD1222 and approximately 25 had received two doses of the MenACWY control vaccine.

The CDR3 regions of human TCRbeta chains were analyzed by immunosequencing. In the paper's pipeline: TCRs in the repertoires were matched against a reference library of SARS-CoV-2-specific TCRs that had been generated with the MIRA antigen-specificity platform. Breadth meant the fraction of unique TCRs that were SARS-CoV-2-associated, whereas depth meant the fraction of total T cells that were SARS-CoV-2-associated. Using the MIRA data, every spike-specific TCR was mapped to the spike region that the TCR reacted to and assigned to either a CD4 or a CD8 class. Log10-transformed breadth and depth values were compared by one-way ANOVA with Sidak's multiple comparisons tests. Imported from immuneACCESS, the table was reduced by TCRdb to in-frame sequences with V and J called. These copies leave out some clones; in studies compared against another copy, an unresolved V gene accounts for under half, and the cause of the remainder is not known. V and J calls and clone size follow that table, whereas D and trimming were derived from the DNA. This sample has 90,000 to 150,000 clones in its table, and 85% to 90% of those were observed once. 7.7% of the sample belongs to the ten largest clones.

From its cysteine to its phenylalanine, the CDR3 spans 13 amino acids. The only DNA kept is the CDR3, 39 bases in frame from the first base. The germline V gene provides CDR1 SGHRS and CDR2 YFSETQ. Trimming leaves V shorter by 5 bases and J shorter by 7 bases, with the junction holding 9 bases beyond the gene matches. Explained via the paper, the time point label denotes: baseline before first vaccination. Vaccinee samples were obtained from the UK trials COV001 and COV002, which included a single-blind randomized controlled phase 2/3 trial of AZD1222 (ChAdOx1 nCoV-19) in healthy adults. For TCRbeta chain sequencing, PBMC samples were collected from trial participants at day 0 and at day 28 after the second dose. What the authors observed across the whole study: Participants were mostly white British and included more females than males, and it was suggested by the authors that clonal diversity may have been underestimated. Conclusions about previously exposed vaccinees are limited because only five or six AZD1222 recipients were SARS-CoV-2 seropositive at baseline. The vaccine-associated CD4 TCRs covered the entire spike protein, and the dominant responses fell in regions 160-218 and 743-854. Nearly half of unique spike-specific TCRs reportedly recognized epitopes outside regions mutated in the B.1.351 and B.1.1.7 variants. After two AZD1222 doses, spike-specific TCR breadth and depth were significantly higher than at day 0 and than in MenACWY recipients. No day 14 peak-response samples were available, so repertoires were characterized only after the peak T cell response. In the small 56-69-year group, the increase in depth fell short of significance, most likely because of low power.

The TCR originated in an adult in good health. The chain is assembled from TRBV5-1 and TRBJ2-7, with 7 bases in between that match TRBD1. Sequenced here: peripheral blood, sampled on day 0 of AZD1222 vaccination. The DNA is TGCGCCAGCAGGGGACAGACCGTCGGGGAGCAGTACTTC. It translates to CASRGQTVGEQYF. With all but the CDR3 taken from the reference TRBV5-1 and TRBJ2-7 genes, the full variable domain is: KAGVTQTPRYLIKTRGQQVTLSCSPISGHRSVSWYQQTPGQGLQFLFEYFSETQRNKGNFPGRFSGRQFSNSRSEMNVSTLELGDSALYLCASRGQTVGEQYFGPGTRLTVT.